The clone carrying this T cell receptor beta chain was seen a handful of times. The antigen is undetermined. It was RNA transcripts that yielded the amplified TCR beta CDR3 regions. First-round RT-PCR with HTBI primers amplified the TCR CDR3 region. TCRdb independently ran MiXCR on the multiplex PCR reads; one entry per CDR3 protein. The data show around 370,000 distinct CDR3 sequences, with less than 20% seen just once and over 35% held by the top ten. These data belong to a study of T cells in Graves' hyperthyroidism and ophthalmopathy. Regarding the study as a whole: Most clonotypes that expanded in the thyroid above 0.001 also showed up in blood.

With duration under 3 months, ophthalmopathy was active: Clinical Activity Score at least 3, NOSPECS at least 4. Source material for PBMCs was around 10 ml fresh peripheral blood. Germline V gene data show CDR1 as MNHEY and CDR2 as SMNVEV (reference sequence). CDR3 size: 16 residues. V shed 5 bases, J shed 1 base, and the junction held 10 bases outside the gene matches. This receptor was taken from a man aged 18 to 30 with Graves' ophthalmopathy. This chain connects TRBV27 to TRBJ1-1; 7 nucleotides match TRBD1. The sequenced sample was blood. This CDR3 is CASSPIPGQRNTEAFF. The CDR3 DNA is TGTGCCAGCAGTCCAATCCCGGGACAGCGGAACACTGAAGCTTTCTTT.